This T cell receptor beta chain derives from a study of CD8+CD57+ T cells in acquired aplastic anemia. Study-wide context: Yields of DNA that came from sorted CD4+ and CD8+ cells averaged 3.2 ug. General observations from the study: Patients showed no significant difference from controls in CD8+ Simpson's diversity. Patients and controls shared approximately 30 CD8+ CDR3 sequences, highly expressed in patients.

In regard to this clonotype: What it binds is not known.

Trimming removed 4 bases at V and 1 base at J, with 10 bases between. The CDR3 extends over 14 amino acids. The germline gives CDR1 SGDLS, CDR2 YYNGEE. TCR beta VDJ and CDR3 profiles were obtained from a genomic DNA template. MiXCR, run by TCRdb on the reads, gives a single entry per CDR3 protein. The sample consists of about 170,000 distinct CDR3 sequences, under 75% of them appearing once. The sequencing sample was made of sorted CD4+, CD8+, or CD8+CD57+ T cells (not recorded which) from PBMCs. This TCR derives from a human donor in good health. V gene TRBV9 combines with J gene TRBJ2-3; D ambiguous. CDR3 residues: CASSSTLGTDTQYF. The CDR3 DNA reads TGTGCCAGCAGCTCCACATTGGGCACAGATACGCAGTATTTT.